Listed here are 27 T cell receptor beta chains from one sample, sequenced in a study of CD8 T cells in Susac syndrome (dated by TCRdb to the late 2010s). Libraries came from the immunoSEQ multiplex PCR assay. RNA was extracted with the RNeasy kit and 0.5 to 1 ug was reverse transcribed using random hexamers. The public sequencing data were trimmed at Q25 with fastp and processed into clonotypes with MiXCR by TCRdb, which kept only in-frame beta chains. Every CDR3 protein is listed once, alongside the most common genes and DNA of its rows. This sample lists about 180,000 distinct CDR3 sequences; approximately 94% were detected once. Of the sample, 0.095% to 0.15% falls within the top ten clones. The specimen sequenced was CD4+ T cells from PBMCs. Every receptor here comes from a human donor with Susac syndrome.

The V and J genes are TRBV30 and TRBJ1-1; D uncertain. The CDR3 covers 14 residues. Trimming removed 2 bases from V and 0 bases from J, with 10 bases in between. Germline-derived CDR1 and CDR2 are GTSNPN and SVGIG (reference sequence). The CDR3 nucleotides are TGTGCCTGGAGTATTTCACACCTGAACACTGAAGCTTTCTTT. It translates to CAWSISHLNTEAFF. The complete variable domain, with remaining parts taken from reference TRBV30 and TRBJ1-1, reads SQTIHQWPATLVQPVGSPLSLECTVEGTSNPNLYWYRQAAGRGLQLLFYSVGIGQISSEVPQNLSASRPQDRQFILSSKKLLLSDSGFYLCAWSISHLNTEAFFGQGTRLTVV.

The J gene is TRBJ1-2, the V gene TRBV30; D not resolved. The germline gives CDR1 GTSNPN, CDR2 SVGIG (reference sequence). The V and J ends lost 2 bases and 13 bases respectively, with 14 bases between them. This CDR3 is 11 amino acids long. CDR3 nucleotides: TGTGCCTGGAGTTTTTCGACGGCGTCCACCTTC. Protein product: CAWSFSTASTF. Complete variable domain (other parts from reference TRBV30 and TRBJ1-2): SQTIHQWPATLVQPVGSPLSLECTVEGTSNPNLYWYRQAAGRGLQLLFYSVGIGQISSEVPQNLSASRPQDRQFILSSKKLLLSDSGFYLCAWSFSTASTFGSGTRLTVV.

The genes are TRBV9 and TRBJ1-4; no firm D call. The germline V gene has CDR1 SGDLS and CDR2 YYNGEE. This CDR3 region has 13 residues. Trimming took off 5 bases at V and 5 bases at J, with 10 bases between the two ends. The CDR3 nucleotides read TGTGCCAGCAGTCGGGTCCCCAATGAAAAACTGTTTTTT. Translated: CASSRVPNEKLFF.

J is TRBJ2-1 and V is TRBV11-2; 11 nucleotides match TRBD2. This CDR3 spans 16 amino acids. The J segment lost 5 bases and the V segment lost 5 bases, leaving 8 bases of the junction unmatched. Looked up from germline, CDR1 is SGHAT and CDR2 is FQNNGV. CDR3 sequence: CASSPRLAGIHNEQFF. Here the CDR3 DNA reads TGTGCCAGCAGCCCCCGACTAGCGGGGATACACAATGAGCAGTTCTTC.

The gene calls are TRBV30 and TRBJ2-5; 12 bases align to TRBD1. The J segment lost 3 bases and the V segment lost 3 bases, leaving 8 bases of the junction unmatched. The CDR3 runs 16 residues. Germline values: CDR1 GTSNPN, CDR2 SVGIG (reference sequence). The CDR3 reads CAWSIGDRGRKETQYF. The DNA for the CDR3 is TGTGCCTGGAGCATAGGGGACAGGGGGCGAAAAGAGACCCAGTACTTC.

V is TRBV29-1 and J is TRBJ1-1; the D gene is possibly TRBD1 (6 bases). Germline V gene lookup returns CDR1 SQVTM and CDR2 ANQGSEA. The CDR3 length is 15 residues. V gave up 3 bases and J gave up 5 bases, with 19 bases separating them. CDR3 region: CSVDRLGAGGTEAFF. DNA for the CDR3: TGCAGCGTTGATCGCCTGGGGGCGGGAGGAACTGAAGCTTTCTTT.

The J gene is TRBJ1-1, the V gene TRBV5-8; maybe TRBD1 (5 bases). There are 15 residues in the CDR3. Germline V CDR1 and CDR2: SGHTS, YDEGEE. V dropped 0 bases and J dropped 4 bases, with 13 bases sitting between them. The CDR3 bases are TGTGCCAGCAGCTTGGCCGGAGCTGGGGGCACTGAAGCTTTCTTT. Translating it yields CASSLAGAGGTEAFF.

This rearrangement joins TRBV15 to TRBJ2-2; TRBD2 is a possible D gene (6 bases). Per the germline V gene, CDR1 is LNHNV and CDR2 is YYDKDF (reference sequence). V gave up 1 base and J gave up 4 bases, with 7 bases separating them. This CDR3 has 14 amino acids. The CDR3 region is CATSRGGLTGELFF. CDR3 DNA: TGTGCCACCAGCAGAGGGGGACTCACCGGGGAGCTGTTTTTT.

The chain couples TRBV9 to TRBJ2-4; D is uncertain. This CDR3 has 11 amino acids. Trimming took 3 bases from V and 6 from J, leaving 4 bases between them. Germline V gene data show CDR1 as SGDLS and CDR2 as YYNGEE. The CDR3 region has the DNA TGTGCCAGCAGCGATAGAAACATTCAGTACTTC. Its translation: CASSDRNIQYF.

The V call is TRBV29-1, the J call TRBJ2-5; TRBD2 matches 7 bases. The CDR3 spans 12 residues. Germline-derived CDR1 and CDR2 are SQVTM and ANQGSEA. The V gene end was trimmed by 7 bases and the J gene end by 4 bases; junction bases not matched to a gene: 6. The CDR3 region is CSAGRAGETQYF. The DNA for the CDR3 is TGCAGCGCTGGGAGGGCCGGAGAGACCCAGTACTTC.

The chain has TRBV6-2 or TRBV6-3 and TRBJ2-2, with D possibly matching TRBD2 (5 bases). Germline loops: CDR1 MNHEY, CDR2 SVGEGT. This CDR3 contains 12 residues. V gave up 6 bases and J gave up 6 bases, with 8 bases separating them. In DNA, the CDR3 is TGTGCCAGCAGGAGGGTGGCCGGGGAGCTGTTTTTT. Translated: CASRRVAGELFF.

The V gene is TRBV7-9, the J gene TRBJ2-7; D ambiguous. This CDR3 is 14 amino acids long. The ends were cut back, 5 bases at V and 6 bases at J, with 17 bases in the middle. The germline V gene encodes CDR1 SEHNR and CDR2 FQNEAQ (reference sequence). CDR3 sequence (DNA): TGTGCCAGCAGCACCCCCGGTCGGATTATCGAGCAGTACTTC. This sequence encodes CASSTPGRIIEQYF.

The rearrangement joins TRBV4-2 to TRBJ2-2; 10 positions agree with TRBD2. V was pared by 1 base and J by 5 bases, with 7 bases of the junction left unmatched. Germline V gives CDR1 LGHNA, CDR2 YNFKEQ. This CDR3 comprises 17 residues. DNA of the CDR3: TGTGCCAGCAGCCAAGTAGGCAGCGGGAGGGCTACCGGGGAGCTGTTTTTT. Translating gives CASSQVGSGRATGELFF.

The CDR3 spells CSAGQGASNQPQHF. CDR3 DNA: TGCAGCGCGGGACAGGGGGCGAGCAATCAGCCCCAGCATTTT. The J gene is TRBJ1-5, the V gene TRBV29-1; 12 bases are shared with TRBD1. Germline V gives CDR1 SQVTM, CDR2 ANQGSEA. V gave up 7 bases and J gave up 1 base; unmatched junction bases: 2. The CDR3 is 14 residues long.

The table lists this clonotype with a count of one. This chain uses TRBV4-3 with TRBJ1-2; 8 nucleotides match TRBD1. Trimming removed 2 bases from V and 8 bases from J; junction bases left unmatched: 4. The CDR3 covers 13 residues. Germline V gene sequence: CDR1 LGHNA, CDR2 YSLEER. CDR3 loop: CASSQRTGQGYTF. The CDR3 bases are TGCGCCAGCAGCCAACGGACAGGGCAAGGCTACACCTTC.

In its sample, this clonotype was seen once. This CDR3 reads CASSPLHYEQYF. CDR3 bases: TGTGCCAGCAGTCCGCTACACTACGAGCAGTACTTC. This sequence joins TRBV28 and TRBJ2-7; D is uncertain. Germline-derived CDR1 and CDR2 are MDHEN and SYDVKM. Trimming shortened V by 5 bases and J by 3 bases, and 8 bases separated the two germline ends. The CDR3 consists of 12 residues. The full variable domain, rest sourced from reference TRBV28 and TRBJ2-7, is DVKVTQSSRYLVKRTGEKVFLECVQDMDHENMFWYRQDPGLGLRLIYFSYDVKMKEKGDIPEGYSVSREKKERFSLILESASTNQTSMYLCASSPLHYEQYFGPGTRLTVT.

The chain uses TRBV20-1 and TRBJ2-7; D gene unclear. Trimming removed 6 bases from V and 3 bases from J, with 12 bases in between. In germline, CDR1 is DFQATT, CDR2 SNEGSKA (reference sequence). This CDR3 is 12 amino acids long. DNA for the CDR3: TGCAGTGCCACAGACCCAAACTACGAGCAGTACTTC. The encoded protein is CSATDPNYEQYF.

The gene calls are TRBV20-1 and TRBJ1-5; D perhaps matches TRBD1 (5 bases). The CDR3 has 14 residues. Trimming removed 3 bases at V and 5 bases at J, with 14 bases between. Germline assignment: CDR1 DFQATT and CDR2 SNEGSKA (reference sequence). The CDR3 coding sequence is TGCAGTGCTAGTTTTGGGGGACCCCATCAGCCCCAGCATTTT. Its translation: CSASFGGPHQPQHF.

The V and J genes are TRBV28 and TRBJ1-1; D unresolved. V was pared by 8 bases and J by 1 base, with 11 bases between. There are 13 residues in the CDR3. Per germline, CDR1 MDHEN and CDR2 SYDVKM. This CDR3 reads CASVPGRNTEAFF. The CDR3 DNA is TGTGCCAGCGTACCTGGTCGGAACACTGAAGCTTTCTTT.

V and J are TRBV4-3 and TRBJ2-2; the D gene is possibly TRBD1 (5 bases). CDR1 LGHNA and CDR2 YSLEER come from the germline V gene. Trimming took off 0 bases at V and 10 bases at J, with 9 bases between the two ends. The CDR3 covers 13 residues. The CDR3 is CASSQDPTVELFF. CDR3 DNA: TGCGCCAGCAGCCAAGATCCGACAGTGGAGCTGTTTTTT.

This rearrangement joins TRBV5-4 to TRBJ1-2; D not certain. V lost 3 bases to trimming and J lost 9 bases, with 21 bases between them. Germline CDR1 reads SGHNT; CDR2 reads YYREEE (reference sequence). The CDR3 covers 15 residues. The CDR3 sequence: CASSSTREGTNSYTF. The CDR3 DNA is TGTGCCAGCAGCTCTACAAGGGAAGGCACCAATAGCTACACCTTC.

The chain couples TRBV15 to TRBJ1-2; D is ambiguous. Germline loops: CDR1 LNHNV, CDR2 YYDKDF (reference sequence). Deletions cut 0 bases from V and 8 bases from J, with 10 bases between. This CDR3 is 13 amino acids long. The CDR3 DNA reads TGTGCCACCAGCAGAGATCAAGTTTGGGGCTACACCTTC. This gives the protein CATSRDQVWGYTF.

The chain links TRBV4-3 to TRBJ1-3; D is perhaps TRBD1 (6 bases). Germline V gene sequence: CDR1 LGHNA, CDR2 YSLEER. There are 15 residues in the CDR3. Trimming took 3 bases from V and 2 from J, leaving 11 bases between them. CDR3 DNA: TGCGCCAGCAGCCAGGACAGAAACGCTGGAAACACCATATATTTT. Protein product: CASSQDRNAGNTIYF.

CDR3 DNA sequence: TGCAGCGTTGATGTTAGGGGGGTTATGAATGAGCAGTTCTTC. Its translation: CSVDVRGVMNEQFF. This chain connects TRBV29-1 to TRBJ2-1; D may correspond to TRBD1 or TRBD2 (6 bases each). Germline CDR1 reads SQVTM; CDR2 reads ANQGSEA. This CDR3 spans 14 amino acids. V was clipped by 3 bases and J by 7 bases, with 16 bases between them.

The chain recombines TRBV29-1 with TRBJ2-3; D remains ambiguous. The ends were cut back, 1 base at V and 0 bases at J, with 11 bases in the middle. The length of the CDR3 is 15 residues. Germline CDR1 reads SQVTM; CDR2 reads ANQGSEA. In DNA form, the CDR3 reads TGCAGCGTTGAAGTTGGGGTCAGCAGCACAGATACGCAGTATTTT. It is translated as CSVEVGVSSTDTQYF.

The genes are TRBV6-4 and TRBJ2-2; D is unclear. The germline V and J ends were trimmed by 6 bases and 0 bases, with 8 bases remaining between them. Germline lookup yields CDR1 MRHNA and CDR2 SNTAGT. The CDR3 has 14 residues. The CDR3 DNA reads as TGTGCCAGCAGAAAAGCAGCGAACACCGGGGAGCTGTTTTTT. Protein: CASRKAANTGELFF.

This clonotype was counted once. CDR3 DNA sequence: TGTGCCAGCAGCGCGGACAGGGCAGTCAACGAGCAGTACTTC. Translated, it gives CASSADRAVNEQYF. The chain is built from TRBV7-2 and TRBJ2-7; 8 bases are shared with TRBD1. The germline gives CDR1 SGHTA, CDR2 FQGNSA. The CDR3 sequence is 14 residues long. The trim removed 5 bases at V and 5 bases at J, leaving 8 bases unmatched.